What follows are 20 T cell receptor beta chains derived from one specimen sequenced in a study of regulatory T cells in long-lasting Graves disease. iRepertoire HTBI primers and Arm-PCR of CDR3 regions built TCR beta libraries. TCRdb fed the multiplex PCR reads into MiXCR, producing one record per CDR3 protein. The sample has about 290,000 distinct CDR3 sequences, 22% seen once. Time point noted: persistent/refractory GD, antithyroid drugs over 5 years with positive TRAb. Researchers made the TCR library from RNA that was extracted from PBMCs. The sequenced sample was peripheral blood mononuclear cells (PBMCs), obtained when the disease was refractory, from a patient treated with antithyroid drugs. These receptors came from a female donor with Graves disease.

This chain connects TRBV12-3 or TRBV12-4 to TRBJ2-1; 10 bases line up with TRBD2. The CDR3 covers 13 residues. With 6 bases clipped from V and 8 bases from J, the junction kept 4 bases outside the gene matches. The CDR3 sequence is CASRLAGAHEQFF. DNA of the CDR3: TGTGCCAGCAGGCTAGCGGGAGCGCATGAGCAGTTCTTC.

The chain couples TRBV28 to TRBJ1-5; D not certain. The CDR3 has 17 amino acids. Trimming removed 1 base from V and 0 bases from J, with 13 bases in between. Germline loops: CDR1 MDHEN, CDR2 SYDVKM. The CDR3 coding sequence is TGTGCCAGCAGTTTATCCGTAGGGAAGTATAGCAATCAGCCCCAGCATTTT. Protein: CASSLSVGKYSNQPQHF.

In this sample, this clonotype turned up a few times. The chain recombines TRBV4-1 with TRBJ1-5; D may be TRBD1 (6 bases). V lost 0 bases and J lost 3, with 12 bases in between. This CDR3 contains 16 residues. Germline-derived CDR1 and CDR2 are MGHRA and YSYEKL. Here the CDR3 DNA reads TGCGCCAGCAGCCAAGATAGGGAGGGGGACAATCAGCCCCAGCATTTT. Residues: CASSQDREGDNQPQHF.

This clonotype was observed many times. This chain uses TRBV7-2 with TRBJ1-6; D remains unclear. Trimming cost V 2 bases and J 5 bases, with 4 bases left between them. The CDR3 is 13 amino acids. Germline assignment: CDR1 SGHTA and CDR2 FQGNSA. CDR3 in amino acids: CASSLQDNSPLHF. CDR3 DNA sequence: TGTGCCAGCAGCTTACAAGATAATTCACCCCTCCACTTT.

This clonotype was detected many times. The chain combines TRBV2 with TRBJ2-2; D gene unclear. The V and J ends lost 2 bases and 0 bases respectively, with 13 bases between them. Germline V lookup: CDR1 SNHLY, CDR2 FYNNEI. The CDR3 contains 17 residues. The CDR3 bases are TGTGCCAGCAGTGAATCGCGTGGGATGGCGAACACCGGGGAGCTGTTTTTT. Translation: CASSESRGMANTGELFF.

Only a few counts were recorded for this clonotype. A much larger clone sits a single nucleotide away, making a read error possible. This chain uses TRBV20-1 with TRBJ1-2; possibly TRBD1 for D (5 bases). Trimming pared 3 bases from V and 6 bases from J, leaving 14 bases between. From germline, CDR1 is DFQATT and CDR2 SNEGSKA (reference sequence). The length of the CDR3 is 13 residues. In DNA, the CDR3 is TGCAGTGCTAGTCGGGGGGTAGAGCATGGCTACACCTTC. It translates to CSASRGVEHGYTF.

This chain connects TRBV6-1 to TRBJ2-7; 9 bases align to TRBD1. This CDR3 has 16 amino acids. Trimming removed 6 bases from V and 6 bases from J; junction bases left unmatched: 15. Germline V gives CDR1 MNHNS, CDR2 SASEGT. The CDR3 DNA follows: TGTGCCAGCAGCCTCACTAGGACAGGGGAATTCGCCGAGCAGTACTTC. Residues: CASSLTRTGEFAEQYF.

This clonotype was counted ten times or more. The J gene is TRBJ1-5, the V gene TRBV7-9, with D hard to call. CDR1 and CDR2 (germline): SEHNR, FQNEAQ (reference sequence). With 3 bases removed from V and 7 bases from J, the gap between germline ends came to 1 base. The CDR3 is 10 residues long. CDR3 in amino acids: CASSFQPQHF. In DNA form, the CDR3 reads TGTGCCAGCAGCTTCCAGCCCCAGCATTTT.

V is TRBV19 and J is TRBJ1-1, with 10 bases fitting TRBD1. J was trimmed by 8 bases and V by 3 bases; bases with no gene match: 9. This CDR3 contains 15 residues. Germline V CDR1 and CDR2: LNHDA, SQIVND (reference sequence). CDR3 protein: CASSIGQGEGAEAFF. The CDR3, as DNA: TGTGCCAGTAGTATCGGACAGGGGGAAGGCGCCGAAGCTTTCTTT.

The chain has TRBV7-2 and TRBJ2-5; D gene ambiguous. Germline CDR1 reads SGHTA; CDR2 reads FQGNSA. Trimming shortened V by 3 bases and J by 5 bases, and 10 bases separated the two germline ends. This CDR3 spans 13 amino acids. The CDR3 DNA reads as TGTGCCAGCAGCTTCTCATATGAGGAGACCCAGTACTTC. This codes for CASSFSYEETQYF.

This clonotype occurred many times. The genes are TRBV6-1 and TRBJ1-4, with a tentative D call TRBD1 (5 bases). The CDR3 has 14 residues. CDR1 is MNHNS, CDR2 SASEGT, per germline. With 1 base removed from V and 5 bases from J, the gap between germline ends came to 8 bases. The CDR3 spells CASSEGRGNEKLFF. The DNA of the CDR3 is TGTGCCAGCAGTGAAGGCCGGGGGAATGAAAAACTGTTTTTT.

The J gene is TRBJ2-3, the V gene TRBV7-9; either TRBD1 or TRBD2 may supply D (5 bases each). Looked up from germline, CDR1 is SEHNR and CDR2 is FQNEAQ (reference sequence). This CDR3 has 15 amino acids. V lost 0 bases and J 2 bases, leaving 9 bases between the germline ends. CDR3 region: CASSLADGTTDTQYF. The CDR3 DNA follows: TGTGCCAGCAGCTTAGCAGATGGGACCACAGATACGCAGTATTTT.

This clonotype was seen many times. This chain connects TRBV6-1 to TRBJ1-5, with D unclear. This CDR3 has 16 amino acids. CDR1 is MNHNS and CDR2 is SASEGT in the germline V gene. V lost 5 bases, J lost 0 bases, and 14 bases lay in between. CDR3 DNA sequence: TGTGCCAGCAGTCAAGAGAACCACTATAGCAATCAGCCCCAGCATTTT. This sequence encodes CASSQENHYSNQPQHF.

The table lists this clonotype with many counts. The chain employs TRBV29-1 and TRBJ2-7; no definite D call. This CDR3 is 12 amino acids long. The V end lost 4 bases, the J end lost 3 bases, and 10 bases lay between the germline ends. Germline CDR1 SQVTM, CDR2 ANQGSEA. The CDR3 loop reads CSVGWLGYEQYF. The DNA for the CDR3 is TGCAGCGTTGGGTGGCTGGGCTACGAGCAGTACTTC.

The chain is built from TRBV18 and TRBJ1-2; no clear D gene. Trimming cost V 3 bases and J 3 bases, with 11 bases left between them. The CDR3 length is 14 residues. Germline CDR1 KGHSH, CDR2 LQKENI. CDR3 in amino acids: CASSPNRTHYGYTF. In DNA, the CDR3 is TGTGCCAGCTCACCGAACAGAACTCACTATGGCTACACCTTC.

The chain is built from TRBV29-1 and TRBJ1-5, with 7 bases matching TRBD1. This CDR3 spans 14 amino acids. The trim removed 6 bases at V and 0 bases at J, leaving 5 bases unmatched. Germline assignment: CDR1 SQVTM and CDR2 ANQGSEA. The CDR3 DNA is TGCAGCGTAGGGACAGTGGATAGCAATCAGCCCCAGCATTTT. Protein product: CSVGTVDSNQPQHF.

This clonotype was detected many times. The chain recombines TRBV11-2 with TRBJ2-5; D is ambiguous. This CDR3 region has 16 residues. Deletions cut 1 base from V and 5 bases from J, with 17 bases between. Germline CDR1 is SGHAT and CDR2 is FQNNGV. This chain's CDR3 is CASSLVASSSRETQYF. The DNA for the CDR3 is TGTGCCAGCAGCTTAGTCGCCAGTTCGAGCCGGGAGACCCAGTACTTC.

On this clonotype itself: Because the CDR3 is missing its conserved closing phenylalanine or tryptophan, this is likely a read error. The gene calls are TRBV6-2 or TRBV6-3 and TRBJ2-4; 7 bases are a match to TRBD2. This CDR3 has 14 residues. J lost 6 bases, V lost 6 bases, and 8 bases had no gene match. Germline V gives CDR1 MNHEY, CDR2 SVGEGT. CDR3 sequence reads: CASRKTSVRNIQYL. The CDR3 region has the DNA TGTGCCAGCAGAAAAACTAGCGTTCGAAACATTCAGTACCTC.

The gene calls are TRBV7-2 and TRBJ2-1; D gene ambiguous. This CDR3 has 16 amino acids. Germline values: CDR1 SGHTA, CDR2 FQGNSA. Trimming removed 5 bases at V and 0 bases at J, with 14 bases between. The CDR3 here is CASSLAAQSSYNEQFF. Here the CDR3 DNA reads TGTGCCAGCAGCCTGGCAGCCCAGAGCTCCTACAATGAGCAGTTCTTC.

In its sample, this clonotype was seen many times. The genes are TRBV11-2 and TRBJ2-5, with TRBD2 identical over 9 bases. The V segment lost 1 base and the J segment 5 bases; nucleotides outside the gene matches: 8. This CDR3 has 16 residues. The germline CDR1 and CDR2 sequences are SGHAT and FQNNGV. In DNA form, the CDR3 reads TGTGCCAGCAGCTTAGCCATAGCGGGAGCGGGGGAGACCCAGTACTTC. Protein: CASSLAIAGAGETQYF.